This T cell receptor (beta chain) was recorded in a study of T cell responses to AZD1222 COVID-19 vaccine. Study results and limitations: Spike-specific TCR breadth rose after two AZD1222 doses, and depth rose as well. Regions 160-218 and 743-854 dominated among vaccine-associated CD4 TCRs spanning spike. White British donors predominated, females outnumbered males, and clonal diversity was possibly underestimated. Samples come after the peak T cell response, not at day 14.

The data were produced by immunoSEQ multiplex PCR, yet TCRdb's version contains in-frame clones alone and is incomplete. Of approximately 110,000 clones in the sample, around 90% were seen once. The CDR3 runs 16 residues. Trimming cost V 2 bases and J 2 bases, with 10 bases left between them. Germline CDR1 SGHTA, CDR2 FQGNSA. This clone has just one count. Its target is unknown. This chain joins TRBV7-2 and TRBJ1-6; perhaps TRBD1 as D (5 bases). Here the sequenced sample was peripheral blood, taken on day 0 of MenACWY control vaccination. The receptor comes from an adult in good health. The CDR3 sequence: CASSLSATAYNSPLHF. The CDR3 bases are TGTGCCAGCAGCTTAAGTGCGACAGCCTATAATTCACCCCTCCACTTT. The full variable domain, in which reference TRBV7-2 and TRBJ1-6 provide the parts outside the CDR3, is GAGVSQSPSNKVTEKGKDVELRCDPISGHTALYWYRQSLGQGLEFLIYFQGNSAPDKSGLPSDRFSAERTGGSVSTLTIQRTQQEDSAVYLCASSLSATAYNSPLHFGNGTRLTVT.